A single T cell receptor (beta chain) is shown here with its context. Its cognate antigen is unknown. TCRdb's copy holds only in-frame clones and misses some; the assay was immunoSEQ multiplex PCR. Of some 73,000 clones listed, 70% to 85% are singletons. The data stem from a study of radiotherapy plus CTLA-4 blockade in lung cancer. Study results and limitations: Tumor-origin TCR clones grew in blood after radiotherapy plus ipilimumab.

Trimming cost V 2 bases and J 4 bases; bases outside gene matches: 9. This CDR3 is built from 17 residues. Germline CDR1 reads SGDLS; CDR2 reads YYNGEE. The sample consisted of peripheral blood, taken from a patient treated with radiotherapy plus ipilimumab. This TCR was sampled from a human donor with non-small cell lung cancer who had stable disease on radiotherapy plus ipilimumab. The rearrangement uses TRBV9 and TRBJ2-6; 7 bases match TRBD1. CDR3 coding DNA: TGTGCCAGCAGCGTGACCCCGACAGGGTTCGGGGCCAACGTCCTGACTTTC. Translated, it gives CASSVTPTGFGANVLTF.